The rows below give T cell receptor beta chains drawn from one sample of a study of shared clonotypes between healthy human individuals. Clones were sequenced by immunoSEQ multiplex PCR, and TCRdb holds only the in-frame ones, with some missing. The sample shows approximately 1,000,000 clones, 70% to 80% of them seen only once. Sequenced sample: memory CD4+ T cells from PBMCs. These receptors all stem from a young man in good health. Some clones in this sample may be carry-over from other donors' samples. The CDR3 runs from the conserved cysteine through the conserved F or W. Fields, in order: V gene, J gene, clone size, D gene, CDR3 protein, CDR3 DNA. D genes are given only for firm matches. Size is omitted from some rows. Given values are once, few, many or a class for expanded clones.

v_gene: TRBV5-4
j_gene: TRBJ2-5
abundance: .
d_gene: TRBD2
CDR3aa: CASSWKGLADTQYF
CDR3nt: TGTGCCAGCAGCTGGAAGGGACTAGCGGACACCCAGTACTTC

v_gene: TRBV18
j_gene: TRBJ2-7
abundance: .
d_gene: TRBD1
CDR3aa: CASSPGTGAEQYF
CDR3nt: TGTGCCAGCTCACCAGGGACAGGGGCCGAGCAGTACTTC

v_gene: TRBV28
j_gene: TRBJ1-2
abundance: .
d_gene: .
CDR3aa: CASSSIGARGYGYTF
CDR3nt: TGTGCCAGCAGTTCAATTGGGGCCAGGGGCTATGGCTACACCTTC

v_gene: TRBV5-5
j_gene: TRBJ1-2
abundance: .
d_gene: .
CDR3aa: CASSLLLQGSGYGYTF
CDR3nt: TGTGCCAGCAGCTTGTTACTTCAGGGCTCGGGATATGGCTACACCTTC

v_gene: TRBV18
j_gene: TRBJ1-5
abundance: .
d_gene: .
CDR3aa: CASTGGAGQPQHF
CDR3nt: TGTGCCAGCACGGGGGGGGCTGGGCAGCCCCAGCATTTT

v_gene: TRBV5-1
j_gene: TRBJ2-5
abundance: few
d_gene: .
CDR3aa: CASRLGGSPEETQYF
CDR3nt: TGCGCCAGCCGGCTGGGTGGGAGCCCTGAAGAGACCCAGTACTTC

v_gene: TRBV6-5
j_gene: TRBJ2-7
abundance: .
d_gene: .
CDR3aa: CASSYSGGAFVYEQYF
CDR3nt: TGTGCCAGCAGTTACTCGGGGGGGGCGTTTGTCTACGAGCAGTACTTC

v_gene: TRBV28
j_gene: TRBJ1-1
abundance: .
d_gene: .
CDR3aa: CASSLGGGYPTEAFF
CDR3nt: TGTGCCAGCAGCCTAGGGGGGGGATACCCCACTGAAGCTTTCTTT

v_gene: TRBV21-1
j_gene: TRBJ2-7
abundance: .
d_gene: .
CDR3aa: CASSKGGLGGPYEQYF
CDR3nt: TGTGCCAGCAGCAAGGGGGGTTTGGGAGGGCCGTACGAGCAGTACTTC

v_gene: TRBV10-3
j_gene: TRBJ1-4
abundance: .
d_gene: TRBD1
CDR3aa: CAISRGQGENEKLFF
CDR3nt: TGTGCCATCAGTAGAGGACAGGGAGAAAATGAAAAACTGTTTTTT

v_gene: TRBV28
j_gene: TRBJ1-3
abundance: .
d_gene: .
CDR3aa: CASSSPGSGNTIYF
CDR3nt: TGTGCCAGCAGCTCCCCCGGCTCTGGAAACACCATATATTTT

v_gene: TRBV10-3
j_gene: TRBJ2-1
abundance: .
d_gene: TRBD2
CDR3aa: CAISDVSGSNNEQFF
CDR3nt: TGTGCCATCAGTGATGTTAGCGGGAGTAACAATGAGCAGTTCTTC

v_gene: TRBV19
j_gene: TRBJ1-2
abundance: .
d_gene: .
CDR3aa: CASSRTAYGYTF
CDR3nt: TGTGCCAGTAGTAGGACGGCCTATGGCTACACCTTC

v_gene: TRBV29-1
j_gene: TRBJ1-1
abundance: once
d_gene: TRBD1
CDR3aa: CSVEPPGGTEAFF
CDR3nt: TGCAGCGTTGAACCCCCAGGGGGCACTGAAGCTTTCTTT

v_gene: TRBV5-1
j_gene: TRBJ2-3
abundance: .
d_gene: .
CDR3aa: CASTRGQDTQYF
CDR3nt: TGCGCCAGCACGCGAGGACAAGATACGCAGTATTTT

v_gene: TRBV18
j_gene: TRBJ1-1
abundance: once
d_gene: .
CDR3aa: CASSPPAGFEAFF
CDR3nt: TGTGCCAGCTCACCGCCGGCGGGTTTTGAAGCTTTCTTT

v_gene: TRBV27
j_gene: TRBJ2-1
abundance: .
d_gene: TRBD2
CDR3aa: CASIGLAGPYNEQFF
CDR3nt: TGTGCCAGCATAGGGTTAGCGGGACCTTACAATGAGCAGTTCTTC

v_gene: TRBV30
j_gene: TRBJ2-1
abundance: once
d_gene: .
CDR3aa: CAWSDGGEQFF
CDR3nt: TGTGCCTGGAGCGACGGGGGTGAGCAGTTCTTC

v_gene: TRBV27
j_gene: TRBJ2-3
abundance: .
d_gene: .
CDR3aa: CASSVSVGGANTQYF
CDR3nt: TGTGCCAGCAGTGTCTCCGTCGGGGGCGCGAATACGCAGTATTTT

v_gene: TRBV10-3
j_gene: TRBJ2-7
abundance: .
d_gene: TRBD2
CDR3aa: CAISESRTSGSNEQYF
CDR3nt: TGTGCCATCAGTGAGTCCAGGACTAGCGGGAGTAACGAGCAGTACTTC

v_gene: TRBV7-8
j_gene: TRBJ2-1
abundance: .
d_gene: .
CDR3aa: CASSLARTDGENQFF
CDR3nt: TGTGCCAGCAGCTTAGCTCGGACAGATGGGGAAAACCAGTTCTTC

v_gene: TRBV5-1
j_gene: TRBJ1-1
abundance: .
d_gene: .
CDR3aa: CASSTGDTPGEAFF
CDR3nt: TGCGCCAGCAGCACCGGGGACACCCCGGGCGAAGCTTTCTTT

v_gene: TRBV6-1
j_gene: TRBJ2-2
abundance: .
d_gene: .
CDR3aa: CASSDWVRAGELFF
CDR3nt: TGTGCCAGCAGTGACTGGGTTAGGGCCGGGGAGCTGTTTTTT